This note documents a single T cell receptor (beta chain) sequence. The table lists this clonotype with many counts. Its target antigen remains unknown. No base-level quality is on record; no much larger clone is a single base apart. In the paper's terms, the time point label means: newly diagnosed GD, antithyroid drugs for less than 3 months. RNA was extracted from PBMCs in TRIzol for both TCR sequencing and RNA sequencing. The diagnosis of Graves' disease followed American Thyroid Association guidelines. Patients for the study were recruited at an endocrinology department in Xi'an, China. From each patient, 7.5 to 9.5 milliliters of peripheral blood was collected into an EDTA anticoagulant tube. Ficoll Paque Plus density gradient separation was used to isolate PBMCs, and no further T cell sorting was done. An Agilent 2100 Bioanalyzer and agarose gel were used to check RNA quality, and a NanoDrop 2000 was used to measure RNA concentration.

The data were taken from a study of regulatory T cells in long-lasting Graves disease (dated by TCRdb to the early 2020s). Regarding the study in general: In the newly diagnosed Graves' disease group, patients had been taking antithyroid drugs for less than 3 months. This study used TCR sequencing and RNA sequencing of peripheral blood to compare persistent Graves' disease patients against newly diagnosed Graves' disease patients. The study was conducted in China and was registered as a clinical trial. A total of around 35 samples underwent TCR sequencing, from about 13 patients with persistent Graves' disease and roughly 20 patients with newly diagnosed Graves' disease. The research as a whole found: The study examined only peripheral blood because the primary lesion, thyroid tissue, could not be accessed. Persistent patients shared more public clonotypes among themselves (around 3,000) than newly diagnosed patients did (more than 950). The small sample size was acknowledged by the authors as a limitation that may reduce accuracy. Only the TCR beta chain was sequenced and analyzed. Compared with newly diagnosed patients, persistent Graves' disease patients had lower TCR Shannon entropy and fewer highly expanded clones, which suggests clonal expansion. Preferential use of TRBV28, TRBJ1-2 and TRBJ2-5 was observed in persistent disease, whereas TRBV20-1 and TRBJ2-1 were favored in newly diagnosed disease.

Library construction relied on multiplex PCR. The instrument was an Illumina HiSeq 4000. To build TCR beta libraries, CDR3 regions were amplified by Arm-PCR using iRepertoire HTBI primers. PCR products were gel purified before sequencing. In the authors' own workflow: Across samples, 62 TRBV and 13 to 15 TRBJ segments were identified and used for gene usage analysis of CDR3 amino acid clonotypes. COPE and FqMerger were used to merge the filtered high-quality paired reads into contigs. BLAST was used to align contigs to IMGT TRBV, TRBD and TRBJ reference genes, with CDR3 defined following IMGT. Clonotypes above 0.1% frequency were classified as highly expanded clones. Repertoire diversity was measured by Shannon entropy, and V-J evenness by the Gini coefficient. A clonotype was considered public if more than one individual shared it. TCRdb reanalyzed the raw reads on its own, using fastp at Q25 for trimming and MiXCR for clone calling, and kept in-frame beta chains. Each entry merges the rows of one CDR3 protein and shows their most common DNA and genes. What appears here as the V and J calls and clone size reflects TCRdb's work, not the paper's. The sample includes about 500,000 distinct CDR3 sequences, with about 12% observed a single time. In total, the top ten clones hold roughly 9.3% of the sample.

The germline V gene encodes CDR1 SNHLY and CDR2 FYNNEI. The CDR3 covers 15 residues, taking in both the cysteine and the phenylalanine. The retained sequence is limited to the CDR3, 45 bases, with the frame set at the first base. V is pared back by 6 bases and J by 5 bases, with 17 bases lying between the germline termini. These data are also associated with another study on T cells in Graves' hyperthyroidism and ophthalmopathy. That second publication adds: A patient counted as having stable Graves' hyperthyroidism if no progression to ophthalmopathy occurred over 18 months of follow-up. Hyperthyroidism patients were aged 18 to 65 years and newly diagnosed, with disease duration of less than 2 months. Any patient with an uncontrolled infection, another autoimmune disease, pregnancy or lactation was excluded. Clinical symptoms, serum thyroxine and TRAb, thyroid ultrasound, and orbital computed tomography formed the basis for the diagnoses. A first-round RT-PCR of the TCR CDR3 used the HTBI primer set with the Qiagen OneStep RT-PCR kit. Most expanded thyroid clonotypes (frequency above 0.001) were also found in blood, which suggests that blood repertoires may mirror thyroid immune responses. A model built on a 13 V-J signature distinguished ophthalmopathy from stable hyperthyroidism, reaching around 87% sensitivity and about 81% specificity in cross-validation and 80%/75% in testing. In validation, the model predicted progression to ophthalmopathy with roughly 70% sensitivity and around 72% specificity, a median of 6.5 months before onset. TCR V-J signatures able to tell the groups apart were searched for in a discovery cohort of 95 to 100 patients, of whom more than 40 had Graves' ophthalmopathy and more than 55 had stable Graves' hyperthyroidism. An independent validation cohort of fewer than 20 hyperthyroidism patients and 15 or so patients who later progressed to ophthalmopathy tested prospective prediction of ophthalmopathy. The roughly 94 discovery patients were randomly split 7:3 into training and test sets. Thyroid tissue and blood T-cell repertoires from about six Graves' hyperthyroidism patients were also compared in the study. Once sampling was done, hyperthyroidism patients were given methimazole at a starting dose of 30 mg daily, whereas ophthalmopathy patients were given high-dose intravenous methylprednisolone. Libraries were constructed in a second round of multiplex PCR, after which size selection and purification were carried out. Libraries were sequenced paired-end with 100 bp reads on an Illumina HiSeq2000. SOAPnuke was used to process the raw data, with reads discarded if the reads contained adapters or uncalled bases, had a mean Phred below 15, or lacked an exact constant-primer or identifier match. High-quality paired reads were merged with COPE v1.2.5, and unique nucleotide sequences were defined as clonotypes. MiTCR v1.1 was used to align clonotypes to the IMGT TRBV, TRBD and TRBJ reference segments. Analysis was restricted to V-J combinations with a frequency above 0.0001, which covered 99% to 99.2% of repertoires. The TCS score was defined as the ratio of F50 (clonal expansion) to E x V (chaos), calculated using BLOSUM62-based TCRdist between CDR3 peptides within each V-J. Welch's t-statistics and random forest reduced roughly 500 V-J features to 13, which were used in a naive Bayes classifier (R e1071). Sample size was not statistically predetermined, and blinding of investigators to group allocation was not performed. The paper reports TCR Vbeta CDR3 sequencing of approximately 130 peripheral blood samples: approximately 43 ophthalmopathy, fewer than 80 hyperthyroidism and around 17 progressor patients.

The chain employs TRBV2 and TRBJ1-5, with no reliable assignment of the D segment. The clonotype was recovered from a woman aged 25 to 39 with Graves disease. Donor details come from another sample of the same person, matched by shared clones. Sequencing used peripheral blood mononuclear cells (PBMCs), obtained at new diagnosis, from a patient treated with antithyroid drugs. The DNA sequence reads TGTGCCAGCAGGATAAATTCGGGTGAGGATCAGCCCCAGCATTTT. The encoded protein is CASRINSGEDQPQHF.